The clone carrying this T cell receptor beta chain was found a few times. Germline CDR1 is MNHEY and CDR2 is SMNVEV (reference sequence). J gave up 7 bases and V 6 bases, and 9 bases lay outside the gene matches. This CDR3 has 15 amino acids. These data originate in a study of blood T cell repertoires in COVID-19. Study-wide context: The United States, Italy and Spain provided the acute and convalescent COVID-19 samples. Nucleic acid was either cDNA or gDNA, and it came from T cells, B-cell-depleted T cells, or PBMCs.

Source study methods: The assay estimated nucleated cells by amplifying reference gene primers. Sequencing used immunoSEQ multiplex PCR; TCRdb keeps in-frame clones, though not all of them. That table gives V, J and clone size, and the DNA gave D and trimming. Found here are 75,000 to 95,000 clones, 80% to 85% of them singletons; the top ten hold 6.3%. V gene TRBV27 combines with J gene TRBJ1-5, with 10 bases matching TRBD1. The source material was peripheral blood. The sequence was obtained from a man between 60 and 75 years old with acute or convalescent COVID-19. The CDR3 here is CASSRDRGSRQPQHF. Written as DNA, the CDR3 is TGTGCCAGCAGCCGGGACAGGGGAAGTAGACAGCCCCAGCATTTT.